The T cell receptor (beta chain) under discussion was sequenced for a study of Tregs in tolerant kidney transplant recipients. CDR1 is GTSNPN, CDR2 SVGIG, per germline (reference sequence). The CDR3 sequence is 12 residues long. Related graft donors supplied nonmyeloablative bone marrow transplants, and mixed chimerism was transient. Comments on this clone: The read finishes 3 residues shy of the CDR3 end, and the germline J gene is used to complete it.

Profiling relied on immunoSEQ multiplex PCR, and the TCRdb table lists in-frame clones only, not all of them. The table lists around 30,000 clones. This receptor was obtained from a human patient who received a combined kidney and bone marrow transplant. A subset of T cells may come from the graft donor. The sample consisted of CD4+ T cells from blood (PBMCs), taken 24 months after the transplant. The chain employs TRBV30 and TRBJ1-1; D may be TRBD1 (5 bases). The covered CDR3 bases are TGTGCCTGGATCCTACTGGGGCGGCCC. Its protein is CAWILLGRP. The whole CDR3 region reads CAWILLGRPAFF.